This TCR beta chain was found in a study of cytomegalovirus exposure and HLA in healthy donors. The overall study: A subsequent analysis reported that the 95 to 150 validation repertoires were produced on the same platform that had also been used for the roughly 700 first-cohort repertoires.

Note on this clone: Its antigen is unidentified.

Trimming stripped 4 bases from V and 6 bases from J, with 19 bases between. The CDR3 covers 15 residues. Germline V lookup: CDR1 SGDLS, CDR2 YYNGEE. Assay: immunoSEQ multiplex PCR; the TCRdb copy retains only in-frame clones and omits some. The table lists approximately 170,000 clones, almost 85% of them singletons. Study-wide points: The classifier reportedly diagnosed cytomegalovirus status with high sensitivity and specificity.

This chain uses TRBV9 with TRBJ1-1; D unclear. The sequence derives from a man aged 25-45 years in good health and CMV-seropositive. Material for sequencing was PBMCs. Written as DNA, the CDR3 is TGTGCCAGCAGCTCACAAACTATCGCGCCCGCTGAAGCTTTCTTT. Its protein product is CASSSQTIAPAEAFF. The whole variable domain, filled in from reference TRBV9 and TRBJ1-1, reads DSGVTQTPKHLITATGQRVTLRCSPRSGDLSVYWYQQSLDQGLQFLIQYYNGEERAKGNILERFSAQQFPDLHSELNLSSLELGDSALYFCASSSQTIAPAEAFFGQGTRLTVV.